The 8 T cell receptor beta chains reported below all come from one sample, sequenced in a study of OX40 agonist ivuxolimab in advanced cancers. The table came from immunoSEQ multiplex PCR; TCRdb's copy has only in-frame clones and leaves some out. The profile shows over 60,000 clones, approximately 90% of them singletons. The sequencing used CD4+ or CD8+ T cells sorted from blood, collected in a trial of the OX40 agonist ivuxolimab. Every receptor here comes from an adult with an advanced solid tumor such as melanoma, head and neck, liver or kidney cancer.

The rearrangement links TRBV5-1 to TRBJ2-3; TRBD1 matches 7 bases. V shed 4 bases, J shed 4 bases, and the junction held 12 bases outside the gene matches. The CDR3 runs 16 residues. Germline CDR1 reads SGHRS; CDR2 reads YFSETQ. CDR3 sequence: CASSPEGQSNADTQYF. As DNA, the CDR3 is TGCGCCAGCAGCCCCGAGGGACAGTCAAATGCAGATACGCAGTATTTT.

This sequence joins TRBV5-6 and TRBJ1-4; TRBD1 is a possible D gene (5 bases). The V gene lost 1 base and the J gene lost 5 bases, with 18 bases spanning the gap. The CDR3 sequence is 17 residues long. Germline V lookup: CDR1 SGHDT, CDR2 YYEEEE. CDR3 sequence (DNA): TGTGCCAGCAGCTTGTTAAGACAGCGCCACACGAATGAAAAACTGTTTTTT. This codes for CASSLLRQRHTNEKLFF.

This sequence joins TRBV5-1 and TRBJ1-1, with D uncertain. Trimming left V 5 bases short and J 11 bases short, with 19 bases between. This CDR3 region has 13 residues. Germline lookup yields CDR1 SGHRS and CDR2 YFSETQ. The CDR3: CASRDPQGLWAFF. CDR3 nucleotide sequence: TGCGCCAGCAGAGACCCGCAAGGGTTGTGGGCTTTCTTT.

The rearrangement joins TRBV28 to TRBJ2-7; D possibly corresponds to TRBD2 (5 bases). In germline, CDR1 is MDHEN, CDR2 SYDVKM. This CDR3 is built from 14 residues. Deletions cut 6 bases from V and 4 bases from J, with 16 bases between. The CDR3, as DNA: TGTGCCAGCAGCTTCCACGCTGGGAGTTACGAGCAGTACTTC. This gives the protein CASSFHAGSYEQYF.

The genes are TRBV30 and TRBJ1-1, with D hard to call. The length of the CDR3 is 13 residues. Germline CDR1 GTSNPN, CDR2 SVGIG (reference sequence). Trimming cost V 2 bases and J 1 base, with 8 bases left between them. CDR3 nucleotide sequence: TGTGCCTGGAGTCGACAAAGGAACACTGAAGCTTTCTTT. Its translation is CAWSRQRNTEAFF.

The chain employs TRBV6-6 and TRBJ2-7; tentatively, D is TRBD1 or TRBD2 (5 bases each). Germline V gives CDR1 MNHNY, CDR2 SVGAGI (reference sequence). The CDR3 runs to 15 residues. V lost 0 bases and J lost 2, with 11 bases in between. CDR3 amino acids: CASSYSSGPPYEQYF. CDR3 DNA: TGTGCCAGCAGTTACTCCTCGGGGCCTCCCTACGAGCAGTACTTC.

This clone was counted a few times. The V gene is TRBV5-1, the J gene TRBJ2-7; 9 positions agree with TRBD2. This CDR3 region has 14 residues. Germline V gene data show CDR1 as SGHRS and CDR2 as YFSETQ. Trimming at V came to 3 bases and at J to 6 bases, leaving 7 bases not matched to a gene. In DNA, the CDR3 is TGCGCCAGCAGCTGGGGACTAGCCAATTCCGAGCAGTACTTC. Its translation is CASSWGLANSEQYF. Looking up the rest from reference TRBV5-1 and TRBJ2-7 gives the full variable domain: KAGVTQTPRYLIKTRGQQVTLSCSPISGHRSVSWYQQTPGQGLQFLFEYFSETQRNKGNFPGRFSGRQFSNSRSEMNVSTLELGDSALYLCASSWGLANSEQYFGPGTRLTVT.

The chain combines TRBV7-9 with TRBJ2-7, with 8 positions matching TRBD1. The end of the DNA fits TRBJ2-1 better, so the J call may be wrong. The germline gives CDR1 SEHNR, CDR2 FQNEAQ (reference sequence). This CDR3 has 14 amino acids. For the CDR3, the DNA is TGTGCCAGCAGCTTAGGACAGGGGCTAAATGAGCAGTTCTTC. Residues: CASSLGQGLNEQFF.